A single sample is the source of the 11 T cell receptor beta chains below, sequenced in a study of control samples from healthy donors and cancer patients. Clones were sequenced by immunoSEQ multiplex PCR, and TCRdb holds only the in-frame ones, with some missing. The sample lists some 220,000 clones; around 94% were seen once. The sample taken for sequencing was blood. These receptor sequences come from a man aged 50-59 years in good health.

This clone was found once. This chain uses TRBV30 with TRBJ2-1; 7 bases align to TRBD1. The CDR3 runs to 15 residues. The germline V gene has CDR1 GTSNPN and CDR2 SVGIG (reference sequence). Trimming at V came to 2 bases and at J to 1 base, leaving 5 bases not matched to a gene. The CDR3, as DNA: TGTGCCTGGAGTCCCGGGACAGTTTCCTACAATGAGCAGTTCTTC. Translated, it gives CAWSPGTVSYNEQFF.

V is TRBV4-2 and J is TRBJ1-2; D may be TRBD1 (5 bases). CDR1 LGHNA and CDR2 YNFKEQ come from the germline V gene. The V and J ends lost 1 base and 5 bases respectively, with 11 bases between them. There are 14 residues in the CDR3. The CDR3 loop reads CASSQVQGGYGYTF. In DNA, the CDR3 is TGTGCCAGCAGCCAAGTTCAGGGAGGGTATGGCTACACCTTC.

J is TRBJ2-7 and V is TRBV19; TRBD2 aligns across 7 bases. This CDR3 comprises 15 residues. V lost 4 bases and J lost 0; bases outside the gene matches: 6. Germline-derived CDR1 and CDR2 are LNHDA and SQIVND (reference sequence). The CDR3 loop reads CASSKSGALSYEQYF. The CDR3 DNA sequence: TGTGCCAGTAGTAAAAGCGGGGCCCTCTCCTACGAGCAGTACTTC.

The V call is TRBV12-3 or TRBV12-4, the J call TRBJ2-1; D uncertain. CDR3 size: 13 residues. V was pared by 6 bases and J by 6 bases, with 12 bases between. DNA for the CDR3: TGTGCCAGCAGGAATCATGGAAGCAATGAGCAGTTCTTC. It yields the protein CASRNHGSNEQFF.

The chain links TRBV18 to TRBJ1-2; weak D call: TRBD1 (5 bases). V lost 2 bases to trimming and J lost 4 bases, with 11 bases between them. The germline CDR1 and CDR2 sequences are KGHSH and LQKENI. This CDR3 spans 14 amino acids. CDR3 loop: CASSPVREIYGYTF. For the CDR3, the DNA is TGTGCCAGCTCACCAGTCAGGGAAATCTATGGCTACACCTTC.

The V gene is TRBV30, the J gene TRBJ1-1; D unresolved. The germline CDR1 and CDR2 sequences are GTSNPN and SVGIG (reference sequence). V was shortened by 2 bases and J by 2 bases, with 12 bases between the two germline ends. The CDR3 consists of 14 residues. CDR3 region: CAWSIPGLNTEAFF. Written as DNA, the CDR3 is TGTGCCTGGAGTATACCAGGACTTAACACTGAAGCTTTCTTT.

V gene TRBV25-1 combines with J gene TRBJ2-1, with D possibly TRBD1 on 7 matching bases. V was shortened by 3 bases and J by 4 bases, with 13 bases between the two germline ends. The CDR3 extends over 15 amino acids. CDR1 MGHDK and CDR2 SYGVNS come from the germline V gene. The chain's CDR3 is CASSDRRGRYNEQFF. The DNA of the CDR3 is TGTGCCAGCAGTGACCGGAGGGGGCGTTACAATGAGCAGTTCTTC.

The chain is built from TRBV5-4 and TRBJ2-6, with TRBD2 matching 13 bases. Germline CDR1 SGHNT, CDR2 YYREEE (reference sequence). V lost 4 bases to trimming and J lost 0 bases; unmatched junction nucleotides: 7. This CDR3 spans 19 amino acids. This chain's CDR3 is CASSQGLAGSYSGANVLTF. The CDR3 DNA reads TGTGCCAGCAGCCAGGGACTAGCGGGGTCCTACTCTGGGGCCAACGTCCTGACTTTC.

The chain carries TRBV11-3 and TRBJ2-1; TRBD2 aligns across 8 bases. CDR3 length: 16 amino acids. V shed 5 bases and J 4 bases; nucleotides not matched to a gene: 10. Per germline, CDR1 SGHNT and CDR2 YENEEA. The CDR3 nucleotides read TGTGCCAGCAGCACATCGCATAGCGGGGTTTACAATGAGCAGTTCTTC. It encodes CASSTSHSGVYNEQFF.

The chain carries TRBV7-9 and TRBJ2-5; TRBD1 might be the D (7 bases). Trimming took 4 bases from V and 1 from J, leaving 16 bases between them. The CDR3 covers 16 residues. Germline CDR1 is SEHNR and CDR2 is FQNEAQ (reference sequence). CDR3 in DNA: TGTGCCAGCAGCTCCTCAGGGGGGCGGGTCCAAGAGACCCAGTACTTC. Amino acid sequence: CASSSSGGRVQETQYF.

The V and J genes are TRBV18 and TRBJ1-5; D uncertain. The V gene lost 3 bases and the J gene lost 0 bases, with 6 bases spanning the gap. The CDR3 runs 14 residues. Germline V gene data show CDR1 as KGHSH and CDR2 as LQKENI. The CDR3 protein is CASSPGNSNQPQHF. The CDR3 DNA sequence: TGTGCCAGCTCACCTGGGAATAGCAATCAGCCCCAGCATTTT.